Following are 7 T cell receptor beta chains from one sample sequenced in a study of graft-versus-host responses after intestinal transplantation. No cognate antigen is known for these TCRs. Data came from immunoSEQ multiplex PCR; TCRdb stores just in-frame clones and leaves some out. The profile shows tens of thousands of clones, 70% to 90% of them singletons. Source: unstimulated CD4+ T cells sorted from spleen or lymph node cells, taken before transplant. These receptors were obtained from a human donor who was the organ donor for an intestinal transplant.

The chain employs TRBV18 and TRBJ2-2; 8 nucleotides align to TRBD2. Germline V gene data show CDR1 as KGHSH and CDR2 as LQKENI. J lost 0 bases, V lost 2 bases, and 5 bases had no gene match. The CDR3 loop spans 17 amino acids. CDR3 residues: CASSPALAGTNTGELFF. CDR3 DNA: TGTGCCAGCTCACCAGCCCTAGCGGGTACGAACACCGGGGAGCTGTTTTTT. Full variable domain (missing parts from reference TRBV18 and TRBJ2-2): NAGVMQNPRHLVRRRGQEARLRCSPMKGHSHVYWYRQLPEEGLKFMVYLQKENIIDESGMPKERFSAEFPKEGPSILRIQQVVRGDSAAYFCASSPALAGTNTGELFFGEGSRLTVL.

In DNA, the CDR3 is TGTGCCAGCAGTGAGGGGACTAGCGGGAACAATGAGCAGTTCTTC. It specifies CASSEGTSGNNEQFF. The chain is built from TRBV7-3 and TRBJ2-1; 13 bases match TRBD2. CDR3 size: 15 residues. The V segment lost 6 bases and the J segment 5 bases; nucleotides outside the gene matches: 4. CDR1 SGHTA and CDR2 FQGTGA come from the germline V gene.

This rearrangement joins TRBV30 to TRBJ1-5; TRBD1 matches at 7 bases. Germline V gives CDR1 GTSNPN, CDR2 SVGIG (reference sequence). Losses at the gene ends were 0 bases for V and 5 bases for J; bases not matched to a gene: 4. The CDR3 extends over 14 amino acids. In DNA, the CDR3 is TGTGCCTGGAGTGTGCGGGACAGTGATCAGCCCCAGCATTTT. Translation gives CAWSVRDSDQPQHF.

Here the CDR3 DNA reads TGTGCCAGCACCGCGGCGGGTGGGAGCACAGATACGCAGTATTTT. Encoded protein: CASTAAGGSTDTQYF. This rearrangement joins TRBV28 to TRBJ2-3, with D maybe TRBD2 (5 bases). The CDR3 extends over 15 amino acids. Looked up from germline, CDR1 is MDHEN and CDR2 is SYDVKM. Trimming removed 7 bases at V and 0 bases at J, with 14 bases between.

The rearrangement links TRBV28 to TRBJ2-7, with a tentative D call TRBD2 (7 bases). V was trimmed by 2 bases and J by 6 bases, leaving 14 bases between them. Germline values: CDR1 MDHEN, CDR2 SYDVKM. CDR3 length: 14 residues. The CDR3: CASSLDGGGGEQYF. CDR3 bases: TGTGCCAGCAGTTTAGATGGGGGGGGCGGCGAGCAGTACTTC.

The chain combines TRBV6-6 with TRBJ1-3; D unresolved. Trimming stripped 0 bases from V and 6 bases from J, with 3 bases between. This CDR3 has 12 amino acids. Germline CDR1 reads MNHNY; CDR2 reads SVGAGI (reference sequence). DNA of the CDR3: TGTGCCAGCAGTTACTCCCAAAACACCATATATTTT. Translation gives CASSYSQNTIYF.

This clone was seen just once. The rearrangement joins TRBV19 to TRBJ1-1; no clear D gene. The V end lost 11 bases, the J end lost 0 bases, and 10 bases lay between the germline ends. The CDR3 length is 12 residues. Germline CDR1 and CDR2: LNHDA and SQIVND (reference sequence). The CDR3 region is CAVSSMNTEAFF. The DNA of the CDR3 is TGTGCCGTATCCTCTATGAACACTGAAGCTTTCTTT.